This T cell receptor beta chain was found in a study of OX40 agonist ivuxolimab in advanced cancers. Whole-study context: Among those treated, three patients had partial responses, one with hepatocellular carcinoma and two with cutaneous melanoma.

Sequencing was performed with immunoSEQ multiplex PCR; in TCRdb, only in-frame clones are kept and a portion is missing. The profile shows roughly 17,000 clones, roughly 73% of them singletons. A word on this clone: Its antigen is as yet unknown.

CDR3 length: 17 amino acids. V was shortened by 3 bases and J by 3 bases, with 17 bases between the two germline ends. From germline, CDR1 is MNHEY and CDR2 SMNVEV (reference sequence). Overall study results and limits: Among T cells, CD8+ cells averaged more expanded clones than CD4+ cells. Low normalized T-cell clonal expansion was also seen in some nonresponders.

Sequenced here: CD4+ or CD8+ T cells sorted from blood, sampled in a trial of the OX40 agonist ivuxolimab. The V gene is TRBV27, the J gene TRBJ1-4; the D is unclear. The TCR originated in an adult with an advanced solid tumor such as melanoma, head and neck, liver or kidney cancer. The CDR3 here is CASSFGRGSIANEKLFF. The CDR3 DNA follows: TGTGCCAGCAGTTTCGGTCGGGGTTCCATTGCTAATGAAAAACTGTTTTTT.